This paragraph covers one T cell receptor (beta chain) sequence. Its antigen is not identified. This specimen belongs to a study of cytomegalovirus exposure and HLA in healthy donors. The CDR3 spans 13 residues. Germline V gene lookup returns CDR1 MDHEN and CDR2 SYDVKM. V shed 3 bases and J shed 6 bases, with 11 bases lying between them. Points from the study as a whole: Productive rates of about 90% or about 30% were seen for most TCR beta V segments in an earlier analysis.

60 Vbeta and 13 Jbeta primers were used in PCR. Generated by immunoSEQ multiplex PCR, the TCRdb table keeps only in-frame clones and is missing some. The sample shows about 62,000 clones, just under 75% of them seen only once. What was sequenced was PBMCs. V gene TRBV28 combines with J gene TRBJ1-1; D is unresolved. This TCR derives from a woman aged 25 to 39 in good health and CMV-seronegative. CDR3 nucleotides: TGTGCCAGCAGTTTTATCGGGGAACCTGAAGCTTTCTTT. It codes for CASSFIGEPEAFF.